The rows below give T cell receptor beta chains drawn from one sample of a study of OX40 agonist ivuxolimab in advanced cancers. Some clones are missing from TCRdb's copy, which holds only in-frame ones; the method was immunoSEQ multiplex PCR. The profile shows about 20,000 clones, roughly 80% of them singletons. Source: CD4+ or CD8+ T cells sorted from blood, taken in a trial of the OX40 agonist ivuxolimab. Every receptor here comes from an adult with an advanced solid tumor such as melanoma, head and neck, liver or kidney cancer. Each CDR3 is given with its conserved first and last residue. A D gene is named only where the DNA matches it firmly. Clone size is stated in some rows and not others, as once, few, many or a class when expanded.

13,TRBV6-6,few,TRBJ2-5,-,TGTGCCAGCAGTACCGGGGAGACGGAGACCCAGTACTTC,CASSTGETETQYF
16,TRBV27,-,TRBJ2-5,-,TGTGCCAGCAGTTTATTGTGGGGGACCGCCCAAGAGACCCAGTACTTC,CASSLLWGTAQETQYF
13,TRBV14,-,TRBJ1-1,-,TGTGCCAGCAGCCTCATACTGGGCACTGAAGCTTTCTTT,CASSLILGTEAFF
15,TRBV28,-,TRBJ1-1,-,TGTGCCAGCAGTTCACCAACAAACTTGGACACTGAAGCTTTCTTT,CASSSPTNLDTEAFF
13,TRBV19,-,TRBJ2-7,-,TGTGCCAGTAGTTCCAGGACGGGTCGGGAGCAGTACTTC,CASSSRTGREQYF
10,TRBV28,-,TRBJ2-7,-,TGTGCCAGCAGTTCTAACGAGCAGTACTTC,CASSSNEQYF
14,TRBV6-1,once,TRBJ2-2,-,TGTGCCAGCAGTGTGGCAGGGGAGACCGGGGAGCTGTTTTTT,CASSVAGETGELFF
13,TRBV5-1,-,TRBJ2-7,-,TGCGCCAGCAGCTTGTCACACCTTTACGAGCAGTACTTC,CASSLSHLYEQYF
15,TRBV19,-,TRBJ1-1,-,TGTGCCAGTAGTATGGGGCAGCTTATGAACACTGAAGCTTTCTTT,CASSMGQLMNTEAFF
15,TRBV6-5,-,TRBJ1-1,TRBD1,TGTGCCAGCAATTACCGGGACAGCATGAACACTGAAGCTTTCTTT,CASNYRDSMNTEAFF
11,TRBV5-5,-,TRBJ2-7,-,TGTGCCAGCACGGGAAGCTACGAGCAGTACTTC,CASTGSYEQYF
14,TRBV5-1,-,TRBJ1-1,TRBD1,TGCGCCAGCAAGCCGCACAGGGGGGCCACTGAAGCTTTCTTT,CASKPHRGATEAFF
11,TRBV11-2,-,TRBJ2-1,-,TGTGCCAGCAGCTTTCGAAGGGAGCAGTTCTTC,CASSFRREQFF
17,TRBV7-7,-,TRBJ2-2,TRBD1,TGTGCCAGCAGCTCTTCCCGGACAGGGCGGTACACCGGGGAGCTGTTTTTT,CASSSSRTGRYTGELFF
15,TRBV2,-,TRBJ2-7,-,TGTGCCAGCAGTGGCTGGGGCAGCCAGGGCGGCGAGCAGTACTTC,CASSGWGSQGGEQYF
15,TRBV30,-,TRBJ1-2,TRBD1,TGTGCCTGGAGTGTAACAGGGGGCGTCTACTATGGCTACACCTTC,CAWSVTGGVYYGYTF
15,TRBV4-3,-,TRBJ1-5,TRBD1,TGCGCCAGCAGCCGCACCACAGGGGTCAATCAGCCCCAGCATTTT,CASSRTTGVNQPQHF
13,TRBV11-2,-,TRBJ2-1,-,TGTGCCAGCAGCTTAGTGCTGGTCGATGAGCAGTTCTTC,CASSLVLVDEQFF